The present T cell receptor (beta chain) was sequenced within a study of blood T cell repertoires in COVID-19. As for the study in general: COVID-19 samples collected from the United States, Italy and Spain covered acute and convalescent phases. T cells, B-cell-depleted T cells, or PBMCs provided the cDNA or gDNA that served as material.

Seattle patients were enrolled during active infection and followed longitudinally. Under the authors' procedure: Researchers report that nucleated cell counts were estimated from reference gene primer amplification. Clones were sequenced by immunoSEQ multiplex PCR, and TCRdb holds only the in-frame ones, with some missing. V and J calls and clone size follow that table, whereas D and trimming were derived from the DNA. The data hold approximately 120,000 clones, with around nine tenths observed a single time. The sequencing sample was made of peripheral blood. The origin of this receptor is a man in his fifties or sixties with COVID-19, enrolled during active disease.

The CDR3 here is CASSKRRRTDYQPQHF. As DNA, the CDR3 is TGTGCCAGCAGCAAAAGGCGAAGGACAGATTATCAGCCCCAGCATTTT. The chain has TRBV21-1 and TRBJ1-5; the table's D call, TRBD1, was not checked against the DNA. TRBV21-1 is designated a pseudogene. The CDR3 is 16 amino acids.